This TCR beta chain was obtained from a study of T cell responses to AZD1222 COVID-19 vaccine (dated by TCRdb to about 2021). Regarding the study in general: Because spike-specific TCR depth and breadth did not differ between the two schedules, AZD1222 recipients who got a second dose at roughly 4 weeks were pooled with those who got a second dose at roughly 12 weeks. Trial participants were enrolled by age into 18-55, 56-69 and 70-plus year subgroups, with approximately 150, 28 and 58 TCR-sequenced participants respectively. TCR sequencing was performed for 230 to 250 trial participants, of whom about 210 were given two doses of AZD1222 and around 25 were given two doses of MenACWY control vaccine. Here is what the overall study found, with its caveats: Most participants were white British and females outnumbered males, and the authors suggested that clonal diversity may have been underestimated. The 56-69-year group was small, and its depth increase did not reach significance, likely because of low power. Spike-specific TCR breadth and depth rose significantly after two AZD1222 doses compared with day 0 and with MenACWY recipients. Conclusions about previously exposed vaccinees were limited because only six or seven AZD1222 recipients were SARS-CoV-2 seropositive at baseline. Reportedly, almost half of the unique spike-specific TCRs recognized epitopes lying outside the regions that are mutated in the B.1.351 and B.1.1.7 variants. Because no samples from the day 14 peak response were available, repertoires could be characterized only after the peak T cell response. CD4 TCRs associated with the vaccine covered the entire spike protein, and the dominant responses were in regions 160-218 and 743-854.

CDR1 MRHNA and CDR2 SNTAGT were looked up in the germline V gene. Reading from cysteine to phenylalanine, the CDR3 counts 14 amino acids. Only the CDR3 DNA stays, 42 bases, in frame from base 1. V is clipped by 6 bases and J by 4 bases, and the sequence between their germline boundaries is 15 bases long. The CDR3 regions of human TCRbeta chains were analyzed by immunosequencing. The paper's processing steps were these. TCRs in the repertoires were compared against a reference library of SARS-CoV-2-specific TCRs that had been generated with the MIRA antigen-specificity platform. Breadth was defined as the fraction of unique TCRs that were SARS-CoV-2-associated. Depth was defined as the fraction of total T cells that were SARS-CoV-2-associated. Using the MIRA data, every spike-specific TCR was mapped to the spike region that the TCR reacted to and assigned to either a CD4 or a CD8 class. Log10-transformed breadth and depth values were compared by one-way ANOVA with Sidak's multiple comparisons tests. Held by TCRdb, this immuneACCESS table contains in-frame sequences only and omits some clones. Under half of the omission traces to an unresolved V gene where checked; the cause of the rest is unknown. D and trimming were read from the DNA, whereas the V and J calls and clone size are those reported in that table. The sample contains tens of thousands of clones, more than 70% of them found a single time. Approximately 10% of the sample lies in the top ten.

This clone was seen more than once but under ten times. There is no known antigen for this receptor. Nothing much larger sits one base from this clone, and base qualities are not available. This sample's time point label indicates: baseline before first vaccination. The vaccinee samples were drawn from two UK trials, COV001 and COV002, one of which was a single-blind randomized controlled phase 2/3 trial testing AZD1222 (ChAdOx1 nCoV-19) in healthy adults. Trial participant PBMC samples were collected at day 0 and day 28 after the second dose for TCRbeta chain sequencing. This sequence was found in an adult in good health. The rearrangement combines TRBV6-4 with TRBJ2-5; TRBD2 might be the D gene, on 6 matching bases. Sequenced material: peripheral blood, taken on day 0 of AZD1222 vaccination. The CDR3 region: CASSPSFGRETQYF. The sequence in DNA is TGTGCCAGCAGCCCCTCGTTCGGGAGAGAGACCCAGTACTTC.